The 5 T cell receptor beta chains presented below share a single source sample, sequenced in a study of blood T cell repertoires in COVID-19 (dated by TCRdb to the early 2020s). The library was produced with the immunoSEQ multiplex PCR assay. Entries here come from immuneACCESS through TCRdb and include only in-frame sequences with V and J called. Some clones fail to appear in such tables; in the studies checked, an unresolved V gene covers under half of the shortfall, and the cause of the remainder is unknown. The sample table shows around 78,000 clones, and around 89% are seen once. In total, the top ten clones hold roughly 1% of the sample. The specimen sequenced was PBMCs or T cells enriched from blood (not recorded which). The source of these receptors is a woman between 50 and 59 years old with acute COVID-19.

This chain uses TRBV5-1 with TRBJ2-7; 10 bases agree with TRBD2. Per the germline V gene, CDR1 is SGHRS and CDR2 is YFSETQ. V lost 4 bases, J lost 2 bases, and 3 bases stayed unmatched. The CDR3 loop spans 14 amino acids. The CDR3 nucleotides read TGCGCCAGCAGCACCGGGACTAGCGCCTACGAGCAGTACTTC. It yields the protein CASSTGTSAYEQYF.

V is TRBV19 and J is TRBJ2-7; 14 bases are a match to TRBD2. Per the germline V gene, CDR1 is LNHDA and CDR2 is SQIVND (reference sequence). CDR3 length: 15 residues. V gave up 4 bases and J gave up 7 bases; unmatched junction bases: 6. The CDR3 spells CASSTTSGRAREQYF. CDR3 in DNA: TGTGCCAGTAGTACGACTAGCGGGAGGGCTCGAGAGCAGTACTTC.

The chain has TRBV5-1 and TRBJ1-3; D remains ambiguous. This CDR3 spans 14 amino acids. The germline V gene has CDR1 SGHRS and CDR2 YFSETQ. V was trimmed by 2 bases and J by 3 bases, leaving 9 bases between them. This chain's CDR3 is CASSLEHYGNTIYF. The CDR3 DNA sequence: TGCGCCAGCAGCTTAGAGCACTATGGAAACACCATATATTTT.

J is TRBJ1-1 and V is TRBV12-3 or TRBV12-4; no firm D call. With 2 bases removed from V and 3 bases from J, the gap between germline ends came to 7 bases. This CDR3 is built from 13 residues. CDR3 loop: CASSLKRDTEAFF. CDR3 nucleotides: TGTGCCAGCAGTTTAAAGCGGGACACTGAAGCTTTCTTT.

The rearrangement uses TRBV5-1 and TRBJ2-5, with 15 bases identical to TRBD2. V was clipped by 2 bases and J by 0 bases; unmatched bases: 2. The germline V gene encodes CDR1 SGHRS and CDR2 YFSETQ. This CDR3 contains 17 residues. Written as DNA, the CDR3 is TGCGCCAGCAGCTTCGGACTAGCGGGAGGGTACCAAGAGACCCAGTACTTC. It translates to CASSFGLAGGYQETQYF.